One and the same sample provided the 7 T cell receptor beta chains below, sequenced in a study of blood T cell repertoires in COVID-19. Clones were sequenced by immunoSEQ multiplex PCR, and TCRdb holds only the in-frame ones, with some missing. The sample includes 70,000 or so clones, around 86% of them seen just once. The source material was peripheral blood. These receptors were taken from a woman older than 75 with active or convalescent COVID-19.

This clone showed up just once. The chain links TRBV16 to TRBJ1-2; no definite D call. V lost 0 bases to trimming and J lost 8 bases, with 10 bases between them. CDR1 KGHSY and CDR2 FQNENV come from the germline V gene. CDR3 length: 13 amino acids. The CDR3 loop is CASSQSERGGYTF. The CDR3 nucleotides are TGTGCCAGCAGCCAATCCGAGAGAGGAGGCTACACCTTC.

This chain connects TRBV5-1 to TRBJ2-5; D perhaps matches TRBD1 (6 bases). The CDR3 consists of 14 residues. Germline assignment: CDR1 SGHRS and CDR2 YFSETQ. The germline V and J ends were trimmed by 4 bases and 4 bases, with 14 bases remaining between them. CDR3 in DNA: TGCGCCAGCAGCAATTACAGGGCTGGAGAGACCCAGTACTTC. It specifies CASSNYRAGETQYF.

The chain is built from TRBV19 and TRBJ1-2; perhaps TRBD1 as D (5 bases). Trimming cost V 3 bases and J 3 bases, with 11 bases left between them. The germline gives CDR1 LNHDA, CDR2 SQIVND (reference sequence). There are 14 residues in the CDR3. The CDR3 coding sequence is TGTGCCAGTAGTATTGGCAGGGATCACTATGGCTACACCTTC. Its translation is CASSIGRDHYGYTF.

The chain links TRBV7-9 to TRBJ2-7, with 7 bases aligning to TRBD1. J was trimmed by 1 base and V by 3 bases; bases with no gene match: 3. Germline assignment: CDR1 SEHNR and CDR2 FQNEAQ (reference sequence). The CDR3 runs 14 residues. The CDR3 sequence is CASSFQGVSYEQYF. The CDR3 nucleotides read TGTGCCAGCAGCTTTCAGGGGGTGTCCTACGAGCAGTACTTC.

This chain connects TRBV3-1 (or the pseudogene TRBV3-2) to TRBJ1-2; TRBD1 matches 8 bases. CDR1 is LGHDT and CDR2 is YNNKEL in the germline V gene (reference sequence). Trimming took 4 bases from V and 7 from J; bases not matched to a gene: 5. This CDR3 has 13 residues. The CDR3 coding sequence is TGTGCCAGCAGCCCAGGACAGGGCTTTGGCTACACCTTC. Its translation: CASSPGQGFGYTF.

This chain uses TRBV7-8 with TRBJ2-7; TRBD1 is a possible D gene (5 bases). V shed 6 bases and J shed 6 bases, with 15 bases lying between them. This CDR3 region has 13 residues. CDR1 is SGHVS and CDR2 is FQNEAQ in the germline V gene. CDR3 protein: CASSFDTGSEQYF. The CDR3 region has the DNA TGTGCCAGCAGTTTCGATACAGGTTCCGAGCAGTACTTC.

The chain carries TRBV7-2 and TRBJ2-5; the match to TRBD2 covers 13 bases. This CDR3 comprises 16 residues. Germline CDR1 SGHTA, CDR2 FQGNSA. V lost 4 bases to trimming and J lost 7 bases; unmatched junction nucleotides: 9. CDR3 region: CASSWGLAGPRGTQYF. The CDR3, as DNA: TGTGCCAGCAGCTGGGGACTAGCGGGGCCCCGGGGGACCCAGTACTTC.